The T cell receptor (beta chain) described here comes from a study of blood T cell repertoires in COVID-19. This CDR3 is built from 15 residues. The germline gives CDR1 SQVTM, CDR2 ANQGSEA. V lost 4 bases to trimming and J lost 7 bases; unmatched junction nucleotides: 11. Data came from immunoSEQ multiplex PCR; TCRdb stores just in-frame clones and leaves some out. The sample has 200,000 or so clones, 79% seen once. Sequenced sample: peripheral blood. This chain links TRBV29-1 with TRBJ2-1, with 9 bases matching TRBD2. The sequence was collected from a man aged 60-69 years with active or convalescent COVID-19. The CDR3 region has the DNA TGCAGCGTTGTTGAGCGGCTAGCGGGATGGAATGAGCAGTTCTTC. Translation: CSVVERLAGWNEQFF.